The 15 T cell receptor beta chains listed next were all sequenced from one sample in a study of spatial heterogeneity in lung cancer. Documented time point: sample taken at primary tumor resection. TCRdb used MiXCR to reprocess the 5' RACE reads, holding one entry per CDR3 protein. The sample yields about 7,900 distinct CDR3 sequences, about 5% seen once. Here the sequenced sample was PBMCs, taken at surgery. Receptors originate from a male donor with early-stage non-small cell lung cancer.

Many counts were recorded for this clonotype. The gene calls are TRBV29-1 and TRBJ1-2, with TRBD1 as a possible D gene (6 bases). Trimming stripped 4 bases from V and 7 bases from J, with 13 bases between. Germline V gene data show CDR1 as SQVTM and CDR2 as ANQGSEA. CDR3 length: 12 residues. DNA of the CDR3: TGCAGCGTTGTCGCCGGGGGCGGTGGCTACACCTTC. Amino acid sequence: CSVVAGGGGYTF.

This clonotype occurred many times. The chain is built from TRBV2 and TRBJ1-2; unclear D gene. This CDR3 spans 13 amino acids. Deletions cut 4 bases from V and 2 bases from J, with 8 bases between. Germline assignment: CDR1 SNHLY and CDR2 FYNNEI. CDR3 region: CASSVQLNYGYTF. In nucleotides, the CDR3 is TGTGCCAGCAGTGTTCAACTGAACTATGGCTACACCTTC.

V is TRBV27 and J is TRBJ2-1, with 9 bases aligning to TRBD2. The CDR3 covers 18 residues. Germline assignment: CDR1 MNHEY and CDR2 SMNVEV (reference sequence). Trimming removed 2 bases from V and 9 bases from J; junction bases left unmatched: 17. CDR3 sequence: CASSLRDGGGAVVGEQFF. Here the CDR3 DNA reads TGTGCCAGCAGTTTAAGGGACGGCGGGGGGGCCGTAGTGGGTGAGCAGTTCTTC.

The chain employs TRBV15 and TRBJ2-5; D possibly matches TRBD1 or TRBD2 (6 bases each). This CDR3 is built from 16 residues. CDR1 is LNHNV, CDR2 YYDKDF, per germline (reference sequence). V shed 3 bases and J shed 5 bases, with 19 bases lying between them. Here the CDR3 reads CATSSPSRGAGETQYF. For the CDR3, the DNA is TGTGCCACCAGCAGTCCGAGTAGGGGGGCTGGGGAGACCCAGTACTTC.

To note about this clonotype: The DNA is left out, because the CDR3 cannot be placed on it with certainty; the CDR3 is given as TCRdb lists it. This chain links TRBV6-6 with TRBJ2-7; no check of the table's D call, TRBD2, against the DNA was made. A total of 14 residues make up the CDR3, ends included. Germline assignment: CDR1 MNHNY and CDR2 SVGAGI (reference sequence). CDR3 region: CASSSSNGPYEQYF.

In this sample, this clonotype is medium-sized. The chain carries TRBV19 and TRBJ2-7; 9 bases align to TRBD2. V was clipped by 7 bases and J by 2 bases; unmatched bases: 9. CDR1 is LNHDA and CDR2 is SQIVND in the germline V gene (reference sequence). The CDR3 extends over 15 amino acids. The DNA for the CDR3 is TGTGCCAGTAACCAAGCCAGCGGGGGGACCTACGAGCAGTACTTC. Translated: CASNQASGGTYEQYF.

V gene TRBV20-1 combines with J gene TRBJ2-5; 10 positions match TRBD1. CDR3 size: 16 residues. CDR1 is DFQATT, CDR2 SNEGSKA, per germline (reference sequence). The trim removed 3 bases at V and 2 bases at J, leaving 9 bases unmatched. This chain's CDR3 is CSASDAGQGDQETQYF. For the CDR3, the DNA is TGCAGTGCTAGCGATGCCGGACAGGGGGATCAAGAGACCCAGTACTTC.

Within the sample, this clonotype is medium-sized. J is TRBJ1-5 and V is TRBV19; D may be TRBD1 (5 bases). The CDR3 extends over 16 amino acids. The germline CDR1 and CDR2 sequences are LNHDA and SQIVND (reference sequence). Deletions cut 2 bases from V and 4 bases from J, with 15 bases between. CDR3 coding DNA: TGTGCCAGTAGTATATACTTGGGGGTAGGGAATCAGCCCCAGCATTTT. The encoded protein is CASSIYLGVGNQPQHF.

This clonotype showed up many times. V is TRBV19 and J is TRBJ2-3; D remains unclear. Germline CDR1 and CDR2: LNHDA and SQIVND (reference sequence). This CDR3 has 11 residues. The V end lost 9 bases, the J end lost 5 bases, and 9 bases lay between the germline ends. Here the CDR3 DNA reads TGTGCCAGCACCTCGCGAGATACGCAGTATTTT. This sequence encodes CASTSRDTQYF.

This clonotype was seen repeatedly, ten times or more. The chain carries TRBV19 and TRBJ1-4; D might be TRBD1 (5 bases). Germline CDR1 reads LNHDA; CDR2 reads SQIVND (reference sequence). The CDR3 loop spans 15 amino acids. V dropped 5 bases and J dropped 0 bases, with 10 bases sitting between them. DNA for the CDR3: TGTGCCAGTAGTGAAACAGGATCAACTAATGAAAAACTGTTTTTT. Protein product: CASSETGSTNEKLFF.

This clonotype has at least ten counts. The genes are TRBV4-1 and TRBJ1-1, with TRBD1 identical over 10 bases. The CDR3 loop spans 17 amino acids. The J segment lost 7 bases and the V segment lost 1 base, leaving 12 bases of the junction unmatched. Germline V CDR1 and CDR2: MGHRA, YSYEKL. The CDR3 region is CASSQAGVGQGPFEAFF. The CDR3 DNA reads TGCGCCAGCAGCCAAGCGGGGGTGGGACAGGGGCCCTTTGAAGCTTTCTTT.

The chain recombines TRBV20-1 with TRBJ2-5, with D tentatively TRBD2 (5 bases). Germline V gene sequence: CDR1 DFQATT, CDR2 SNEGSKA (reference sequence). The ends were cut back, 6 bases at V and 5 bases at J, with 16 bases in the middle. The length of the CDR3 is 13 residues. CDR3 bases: TGCAGTGCAAAGGACTCGATCGGGGAGACCCAGTACTTC. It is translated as CSAKDSIGETQYF.

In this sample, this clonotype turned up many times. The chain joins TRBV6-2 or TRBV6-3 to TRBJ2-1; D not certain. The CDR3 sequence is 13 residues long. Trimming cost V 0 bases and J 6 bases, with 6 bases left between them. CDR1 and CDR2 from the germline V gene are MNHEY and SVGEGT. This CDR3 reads CASSYSTPNEQFF. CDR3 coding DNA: TGTGCCAGCAGTTACTCGACCCCCAATGAGCAGTTCTTC.

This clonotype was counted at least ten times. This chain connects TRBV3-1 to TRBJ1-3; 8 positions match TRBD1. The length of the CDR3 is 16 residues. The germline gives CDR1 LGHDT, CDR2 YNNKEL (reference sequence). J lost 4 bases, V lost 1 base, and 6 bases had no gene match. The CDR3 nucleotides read TGTGCCAGCAGCCAAGCGTCAGGGGGCGCGGGAAACACCATATATTTT. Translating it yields CASSQASGGAGNTIYF.

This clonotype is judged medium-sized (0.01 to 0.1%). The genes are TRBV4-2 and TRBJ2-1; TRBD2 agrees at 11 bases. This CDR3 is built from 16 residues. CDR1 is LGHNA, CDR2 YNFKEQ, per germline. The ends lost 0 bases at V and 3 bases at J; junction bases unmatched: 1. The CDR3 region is CASSQDTSGGYNEQFF. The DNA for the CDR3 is TGTGCCAGCAGCCAAGATACTAGCGGGGGCTACAATGAGCAGTTCTTC.